The source of this T cell receptor beta chain is a study of siplizumab effects on memory and regulatory T cells. This clone was counted a few times. Its antigen is still unknown. General observations from the study: Siplizumab brought about a significant reduction in alloreactive sequences traceable to unstimulated CD4+ memory cells. Apparently more diverse than memory cells, naive T cells also seemed major alloresponse contributors.

Sequencing of each sample assayed 95,000 to 100,000 TCR templates. Produced via immunoSEQ multiplex PCR; TCRdb's table is partial and in-frame only. The sample has about 46,000 clones; roughly 92% are singletons. Germline V gene lookup returns CDR1 SGDLS and CDR2 YYNGEE. The CDR3 contains 15 residues. Trimming removed 2 bases at V and 1 base at J, with 11 bases between. The chain is built from TRBV9 and TRBJ2-3, with D perhaps matching TRBD1 (5 bases). This clonotype was obtained from a human donor in good health. The material sequenced was CD8+ T cells sorted from blood. The chain's CDR3 is CASSVQGFGTDTQYF. CDR3 DNA sequence: TGTGCCAGCAGCGTCCAGGGATTCGGCACAGATACGCAGTATTTT.